Each of the 22 T cell receptor beta chains below was sequenced from the same sample in a study of shared clonotypes between healthy human individuals (dated by TCRdb to 2018 to 2021). Libraries were constructed by the immunoSEQ multiplex PCR assay. Here the immuneACCESS table is served through TCRdb, limited to in-frame sequences with V and J called. Missing clones are a known gap in these copies; in checked studies unresolved V genes cover under half, and the rest lacks a known reason. Here the sample has over a million clones; roughly 96% occur a single time. The ten largest account for roughly 1.2% of the sample. The sample comprised naive CD4+ T cells sorted from blood. This sample's cell subset or site label indicates: CD45RA+ positively selected. These receptors came from a man aged 25-45 years in good health.

This clone was picked up one time. This sequence joins TRBV10-3 and TRBJ2-7; 9 nucleotides align to TRBD1. The V segment lost 4 bases and the J segment 3 bases; nucleotides outside the gene matches: 10. In germline, CDR1 is ENHRY, CDR2 SYGVKD. This CDR3 region has 16 residues. CDR3 nucleotide sequence: TGTGCCATCAGTGGTCCCGGGACAGGGAATGGCTACGAGCAGTACTTC. Translating gives CAISGPGTGNGYEQYF.

The V call is TRBV10-1, the J call TRBJ2-2; D possibly matches TRBD1 or TRBD2 (5 bases each). The V and J ends lost 3 bases and 6 bases respectively, with 11 bases between them. The CDR3 length is 14 residues. Germline loops: CDR1 WNHNN, CDR2 SYGVQD (reference sequence). CDR3 amino acids: CASSDWGSAGELFF. The CDR3 DNA sequence: TGCGCCAGCAGTGATTGGGGGAGTGCCGGGGAGCTGTTTTTT.

This chain's CDR3 is CASSVLAGITDTQYF. Written as DNA, the CDR3 is TGTGCCAGCAGCGTACTAGCGGGGATCACAGATACGCAGTATTTT. The chain employs TRBV9 and TRBJ2-3, with 9 bases lining up with TRBD2. The germline CDR1 and CDR2 sequences are SGDLS and YYNGEE. This CDR3 has 15 residues. V lost 1 base to trimming and J lost 2 bases; unmatched junction nucleotides: 2. Filled out from reference TRBV9 and TRBJ2-3, the complete variable domain reads DSGVTQTPKHLITATGQRVTLRCSPRSGDLSVYWYQQSLDQGLQFLIQYYNGEERAKGNILERFSAQQFPDLHSELNLSSLELGDSALYFCASSVLAGITDTQYFGPGTRLTVL.

The J gene is TRBJ1-5, the V gene TRBV10-3; D gene ambiguous. The V gene lost 4 bases and the J gene lost 4 bases, with 11 bases spanning the gap. Germline assignment: CDR1 ENHRY and CDR2 SYGVKD. CDR3 length equals 14 residues. Here the CDR3 DNA reads TGTGCCATCAGTGGGACGGGGATTAATCAGCCCCAGCATTTT. It is translated as CAISGTGINQPQHF.

This chain joins TRBV5-1 and TRBJ2-1, with 10 bases aligning to TRBD2. V gave up 0 bases and J gave up 9 bases; unmatched junction bases: 21. The CDR3 consists of 20 residues. Germline CDR1 is SGHRS and CDR2 is YFSETQ. Written as DNA, the CDR3 is TGCGCCAGCAGCTTGGCCCTCCTAGCGGGAGCGTCGGCGACCCCGAGTGAGCAGTTCTTC. It specifies CASSLALLAGASATPSEQFF.

CDR3 region: CASSMLGTGKKTQYF. The CDR3 DNA is TGTGCCAGCAGCATGCTCGGGACAGGGAAGAAGACCCAGTACTTC. This chain connects TRBV7-9 to TRBJ2-5, with 9 bases fitting TRBD1. There are 15 residues in the CDR3. The trim removed 5 bases at V and 6 bases at J, leaving 10 bases unmatched. Germline V gene data show CDR1 as SEHNR and CDR2 as FQNEAQ (reference sequence).

The rearrangement uses TRBV9 and TRBJ1-2, with a weak D call TRBD1 (6 bases). Germline V gene lookup returns CDR1 SGDLS and CDR2 YYNGEE. The CDR3 is 16 amino acids. Trimming left V 4 bases short and J 0 bases short, with 16 bases between. The CDR3 loop is CASSSSTGLTNYGYTF. Written as DNA, the CDR3 is TGTGCCAGCAGCTCATCGACAGGTTTAACTAACTATGGCTACACCTTC.

The chain employs TRBV5-4 and TRBJ2-5; the D is unclear. Germline assignment: CDR1 SGHNT and CDR2 YYREEE (reference sequence). This CDR3 comprises 15 residues. Trimming took 1 base from V and 0 from J, leaving 10 bases between them. The CDR3 DNA follows: TGTGCCAGCAGCTTGTGGTCTTGGTACCAAGAGACCCAGTACTTC. Residues: CASSLWSWYQETQYF.

The V and J genes are TRBV12-2 and TRBJ1-5. TRBV12-2 is given as a pseudogene. The CDR3 has 18 amino acids. The chain's CDR3 is CASRLALLHELNNQPQHF. The CDR3 DNA is TGTGCAAGTCGCTTAGCGCTATTACACGAACTGAACAATCAGCCCCAGCATTTT.

This clone has only one observation. The V and J genes are TRBV19 and TRBJ2-6, with D possibly matching TRBD2 (6 bases). The CDR3 is 14 residues long. V lost 8 bases, J lost 3 bases, and 11 bases lay in between. CDR1 and CDR2 (germline): LNHDA, SQIVND (reference sequence). The CDR3 reads CASQIGGGANVLTF. The DNA for the CDR3 is TGTGCCAGTCAAATCGGGGGTGGGGCCAACGTCCTGACTTTC. Using reference TRBV19 and TRBJ2-6 for the parts outside the CDR3, the full variable domain is DGGITQSPKYLFRKEGQNVTLSCEQNLNHDAMYWYRQDPGQGLRLIYYSQIVNDFQKGDIAEGYSVSREKKESFPLTVTSAQKNPTAFYLCASQIGGGANVLTFGAGSRLTVL.

J is TRBJ1-4 and V is TRBV6-5; 7 bases are a match to TRBD1. V gave up 2 bases and J gave up 7 bases; unmatched junction bases: 7. Germline values: CDR1 MNHEY, CDR2 SVGAGI. The CDR3 sequence is 15 residues long. The DNA of the CDR3 is TGTGCCAGCAGTTACAGGGGGCCGCGCGGTGAAAAACTGTTTTTT. Translation gives CASSYRGPRGEKLFF.

The chain carries TRBV28 and TRBJ2-7, with 7 bases fitting TRBD2. Germline lookup yields CDR1 MDHEN and CDR2 SYDVKM. V lost 4 bases and J lost 4; bases outside the gene matches: 10. This CDR3 contains 15 residues. The DNA for the CDR3 is TGTGCCAGCAGTTCATCTAGCGGCCTCAGGTACGAGCAGTACTTC. The encoded protein is CASSSSSGLRYEQYF.

The chain carries TRBV18 and TRBJ2-1, with 7 nucleotides matching TRBD1. CDR3 length: 13 residues. V gave up 8 bases and J gave up 4 bases; unmatched junction bases: 5. The V gene's germline CDR1 is KGHSH and CDR2 LQKENI. The CDR3 DNA is TGTGCCAGCACGGGACAGCAATACAATGAGCAGTTCTTC. This sequence encodes CASTGQQYNEQFF.

This clone is a singleton in its sample. V and J are TRBV5-1 and TRBJ2-7; the D gene is possibly TRBD2 (6 bases). The CDR3 runs to 14 residues. V was trimmed by 6 bases and J by 7 bases, leaving 20 bases between them. Per germline, CDR1 SGHRS and CDR2 YFSETQ. CDR3 DNA: TGCGCCAGCACCACCGGAGCGACCGCGGGAGAGCAGTACTTC. Protein sequence: CASTTGATAGEQYF.

The chain joins TRBV5-1 to TRBJ2-1; 8 positions match TRBD2. The CDR3 spans 18 residues. Germline values: CDR1 SGHRS, CDR2 YFSETQ. V shed 0 bases and J 0 bases; nucleotides not matched to a gene: 8. For the CDR3, the DNA is TGCGCCAGCAGCTTGGGGGGACTAGTGCCTTACTCCTACAATGAGCAGTTCTTC. Encoded protein: CASSLGGLVPYSYNEQFF.

The CDR3 region has the DNA TGCGCCAGCAGCCAAAGGCGTGGGACAGTAGAGACCCAGTACTTC. Its protein product is CASSQRRGTVETQYF. The chain combines TRBV5-1 with TRBJ2-5; 7 bases map to TRBD1. Germline CDR1 and CDR2: SGHRS and YFSETQ. The CDR3 covers 15 residues. V lost 4 bases, J lost 4 bases, and 10 bases stayed unmatched.

A single count supports this clone. V gene TRBV21-1 combines with J gene TRBJ2-5; the table's TRBD2 call for D was not verified on the DNA. TRBV21-1 is labeled a pseudogene. This CDR3 has 16 amino acids. CDR3 in amino acids: CASSKVAERTQETQYF. Written as DNA, the CDR3 is TGTGCCAGCAGCAAAGTCGCCGAGCGGACGCAAGAGACCCAGTACTTC.

This clone has just one count. The chain combines TRBV29-1 with TRBJ2-1; tentatively, D is TRBD2 (5 bases). The CDR3 has 16 residues. The V end was cut by 4 bases, the J end by 6 bases, with 22 bases between. Germline CDR1 reads SQVTM; CDR2 reads ANQGSEA. Here the CDR3 DNA reads TGCAGCGTTGCCTCGTTGTTTTGGTCTAGCCGCAATGAGCAGTTCTTC. This translates into CSVASLFWSSRNEQFF.

V usage is TRBV11-2 and J usage is TRBJ2-2; no reliable D call. Between the trimmed V and J ends, which lost 2 bases and 5 bases, there was a span of 12 bases. The length of the CDR3 is 15 residues. Germline CDR1 is SGHAT and CDR2 is FQNNGV. The CDR3 reads CASSLLGYNTGELFF. The DNA for the CDR3 is TGTGCCAGCAGCTTACTCGGCTATAATACCGGGGAGCTGTTTTTT.

V usage is TRBV2 and J usage is TRBJ2-2, with 7 nucleotides matching TRBD1. The CDR3 is made up of 15 amino acids. After removal of 0 bases from V and 5 bases from J, the junction contained 3 bases not matched to a gene. CDR1 and CDR2 from the germline V gene are SNHLY and FYNNEI. The CDR3 DNA follows: TGTGCCAGCAGTGAAGCTAGACAGGGAACCGGGGAGCTGTTTTTT. Encoded protein: CASSEARQGTGELFF. Filled out from reference TRBV2 and TRBJ2-2, the complete variable domain reads EPEVTQTPSHQVTQMGQEVILRCVPISNHLYFYWYRQILGQKVEFLVSFYNNEISEKSEIFDDQFSVERPDGSNFTLKIRSTKLEDSAMYFCASSEARQGTGELFFGEGSRLTVL.

The chain links TRBV19 to TRBJ2-2; the D is unclear. This CDR3 spans 16 amino acids. Trimming stripped 2 bases from V and 2 bases from J, with 12 bases between. Germline V gene data show CDR1 as LNHDA and CDR2 as SQIVND (reference sequence). The CDR3 nucleotides read TGTGCCAGTAGTATAAGCCACAGACTTAACACCGGGGAGCTGTTTTTT. This translates into CASSISHRLNTGELFF.

This chain links TRBV7-6 with TRBJ2-3, with TRBD2 identical over 13 bases. The CDR3 sequence is 20 residues long. V was clipped by 2 bases and J by 3 bases; unmatched bases: 14. Germline V lookup: CDR1 SGHVS, CDR2 FNYEAQ. The CDR3 here is CASSLTPGLAGTSPTDTQYF. The DNA for the CDR3 is TGTGCCAGCAGCTTAACTCCGGGACTAGCGGGAACGTCTCCAACAGATACGCAGTATTTT.